This T cell receptor (beta chain) was retrieved from a study of cytomegalovirus exposure and HLA in healthy donors. Profiling relied on immunoSEQ multiplex PCR, and the TCRdb table lists in-frame clones only, not all of them. The sample consists of 100,000 to 150,000 clones, about 91% of them appearing once. The clonotype comes from a woman aged 18-29 years in good health and CMV-seronegative. The sample taken for sequencing was PBMCs.

The CDR3 DNA is TGTGCCAGCAGCTTAGATGTGTATTCCCCCAATCAGCCCCAGCATTTT. Residues: CASSLDVYSPNQPQHF. The gene calls are TRBV7-6 and TRBJ1-5; D uncertain. Germline assignment: CDR1 SGHVS and CDR2 FNYEAQ. This CDR3 region has 16 residues. V was clipped by 1 base and J by 3 bases, with 13 bases between them.